Shown below are 14 T cell receptor beta chains from a single sample sequenced in a study of cytomegalovirus exposure and HLA in healthy donors. PCR primers comprised 60 Vbeta and 13 Jbeta primers. The protocol was immunoSEQ multiplex PCR, while the TCRdb copy is restricted to in-frame clones and leaves out a portion. The table includes 85,000 to 130,000 clones, roughly 88% detected once. Source material: PBMCs. The receptors come from a woman younger than 30 in good health and CMV-seronegative.

Details on this clone: A read error may account for a junction end that differs from germline. The CDR3 sequence: CSSSFAGYEQYF. The CDR3 nucleotides read TGTTCCAGCAGTTTCGCGGGCTACGAGCAGTACTTC. The rearrangement links TRBV7-9 to TRBJ2-7; possibly TRBD2 for D (5 bases). The CDR3 contains 12 residues. Germline lookup yields CDR1 SEHNR and CDR2 FQNEAQ (reference sequence).

The V and J genes are TRBV6-6 and TRBJ2-7, with 8 bases lining up with TRBD2. Looked up from germline, CDR1 is MNHNY and CDR2 is SVGAGI (reference sequence). The CDR3 is made up of 14 amino acids. Germline trimming cut 6 bases from V and 3 bases from J; bases unmatched to any gene: 7. CDR3 loop: CASRPSTSGYEQYF. The CDR3 DNA is TGTGCCAGCAGACCATCTACTAGCGGCTACGAGCAGTACTTC.

This chain links TRBV7-9 with TRBJ2-3, with TRBD1 matching 9 bases. The CDR3 has 18 amino acids. Unmatched junction bases numbered 11, after V lost 2 bases and J lost 2 bases. Per the germline V gene, CDR1 is SEHNR and CDR2 is FQNEAQ (reference sequence). Here the CDR3 reads CASSLPKQGASLTDTQYF. The CDR3 DNA reads TGTGCCAGCAGCTTACCAAAACAGGGGGCATCCCTCACAGATACGCAGTATTTT.

V and J are TRBV27 and TRBJ2-7; weak D call: TRBD1 (5 bases). Germline V lookup: CDR1 MNHEY, CDR2 SMNVEV (reference sequence). Trimming left V 6 bases short and J 3 bases short, with 15 bases between. This CDR3 is 14 amino acids long. The CDR3 reads CASSRTTGVYEQYF. DNA of the CDR3: TGTGCCAGCAGCCGAACCACAGGAGTCTACGAGCAGTACTTC.

Worth noting for this clone: The sample contains more than one DNA sequence encoding this CDR3. The CDR3 spells CASSLAGRGETQYF. In DNA form, the CDR3 reads TGTGCCAGCAGCTTAGCCGGGCGGGGAGAGACCCAGTACTTC. The chain couples TRBV7-2 to TRBJ2-5, with D possibly matching TRBD2 (6 bases). Trimming shortened V by 0 bases and J by 4 bases, and 9 bases separated the two germline ends. CDR1 is SGHTA and CDR2 is FQGNSA in the germline V gene. The CDR3 sequence is 14 residues long. The full variable domain, in which reference TRBV7-2 and TRBJ2-5 provide the parts outside the CDR3, is GAGVSQSPSNKVTEKGKDVELRCDPISGHTALYWYRQSLGQGLEFLIYFQGNSAPDKSGLPSDRFSAERTGGSVSTLTIQRTQQEDSAVYLCASSLAGRGETQYFGPGTRLLVL.

The chain uses TRBV28 and TRBJ2-1; 7 bases are a match to TRBD1. This CDR3 comprises 15 residues. The trim removed 6 bases at V and 7 bases at J, leaving 12 bases unmatched. The V gene's germline CDR1 is MDHEN and CDR2 SYDVKM. CDR3 in DNA: TGTGCCAGCAGCCTTTTGACAGGGTCTGGGAATGAGCAGTTCTTC. Protein: CASSLLTGSGNEQFF.

With respect to this clone: The junction differs from germline at one of its ends, possibly a read error. The chain joins TRBV7-9 to TRBJ2-3; weak D call: TRBD2 (7 bases). The CDR3 is made up of 16 amino acids. Germline lookup yields CDR1 SEHNR and CDR2 FQNEAQ (reference sequence). Written as DNA, the CDR3 is TGTTCCAGCAGCTTAGCTATCGGGGGGCCCACAGATACGCAGTATTTT. Protein sequence: CSSSLAIGGPTDTQYF.

The chain is built from TRBV27 and TRBJ1-6; TRBD1 aligns across 7 bases. J was trimmed by 6 bases and V by 0 bases; bases with no gene match: 14. Germline lookup yields CDR1 MNHEY and CDR2 SMNVEV (reference sequence). The CDR3 extends over 19 amino acids. Here the CDR3 reads CASSLSVPSQGGGNSPLHF. CDR3 nucleotide sequence: TGTGCCAGCAGTTTATCCGTACCCTCTCAGGGGGGAGGTAATTCACCCCTCCACTTT.

The rearrangement uses TRBV11-2 and TRBJ2-7; no reliable D call. Trimming took 0 bases from V and 0 from J, leaving 3 bases between them. Per the germline V gene, CDR1 is SGHAT and CDR2 is FQNNGV. The CDR3 totals 13 residues. DNA for the CDR3: TGTGCCAGCAGCTTAGACCTCTCCTACGAGCAGTACTTC. Translation gives CASSLDLSYEQYF.

This chain links TRBV7-8 with TRBJ1-1; TRBD1 is a possible D gene (5 bases). The CDR3 covers 16 residues. V shed 4 bases and J shed 7 bases, with 22 bases lying between them. The germline gives CDR1 SGHVS, CDR2 FQNEAQ. In DNA, the CDR3 is TGTGCCAGCAGCTCGCGGACAAGGGCAGGGCCCTATGAAGCTTTCTTT. Translation gives CASSSRTRAGPYEAFF.

The chain couples TRBV27 to TRBJ2-5; 7 nucleotides line up with TRBD1. V was clipped by 6 bases and J by 2 bases; unmatched bases: 9. This CDR3 has 15 amino acids. From germline, CDR1 is MNHEY and CDR2 SMNVEV (reference sequence). This chain's CDR3 is CASSTLGTAQETQYF. CDR3 coding DNA: TGTGCCAGCAGCACCCTTGGGACAGCACAAGAGACCCAGTACTTC.

The chain combines TRBV7-2 with TRBJ2-7; a possible D gene is TRBD2 (5 bases). Per germline, CDR1 SGHTA and CDR2 FQGNSA. The CDR3 contains 15 residues. V lost 2 bases to trimming and J lost 2 bases, with 13 bases between them. In DNA, the CDR3 is TGTGCCAGCAGCTTAAACGGGATGTTTGCCTACGAGCAGTACTTC. Translating gives CASSLNGMFAYEQYF.

In this sample, this clone turned up a few times. This rearrangement joins TRBV5-1 to TRBJ2-7; unclear D gene. CDR1 is SGHRS, CDR2 YFSETQ, per germline. The CDR3 is made up of 12 amino acids. V gave up 1 base and J gave up 2 bases, with 4 bases separating them. The CDR3 DNA is TGCGCCAGCAGCTTGACAGCCTACGAGCAGTACTTC. It encodes CASSLTAYEQYF. Full variable domain (missing parts from reference TRBV5-1 and TRBJ2-7): KAGVTQTPRYLIKTRGQQVTLSCSPISGHRSVSWYQQTPGQGLQFLFEYFSETQRNKGNFPGRFSGRQFSNSRSEMNVSTLELGDSALYLCASSLTAYEQYFGPGTRLTVT.

This chain links TRBV25-1 with TRBJ2-5, with D maybe TRBD2 (5 bases). Trimming shortened V by 2 bases and J by 7 bases, and 5 bases separated the two germline ends. Germline V gene sequence: CDR1 MGHDK, CDR2 SYGVNS. CDR3 length: 11 residues. CDR3 nucleotides: TGTGCCAGCAGTGAAGAGGGGACCCAGTACTTC. It specifies CASSEEGTQYF.